The following is a T cell receptor beta chain sequence with its context. The data were obtained in a study of T cells after yellow fever vaccination. They built TCR cDNA with 5'RACE template switching, a step that put in a universal primer site and UMIs. TCRdb fed the 5' RACE reads into MiXCR, producing one record per CDR3 protein. The sample lists over 100,000 distinct CDR3 sequences, under 9% occurring once. Germline V gene data show CDR1 as SGHRS and CDR2 as YFSETQ. V lost 2 bases, J lost 0 bases, and 14 bases stayed unmatched. This CDR3 has 19 residues. The receptor was derived from a man under 40 who received the YFV17D yellow fever vaccine. This chain connects TRBV5-1 to TRBJ2-1; TRBD2 aligns across 7 bases. Sequencing was performed on CD8+ T cells sorted from PBMCs, taken 45 days after the yellow fever booster vaccination. In nucleotides, the CDR3 is TGCGCCAGCAGCTTTAACCTAGCGGCCTCCCTTAGCTCCTACAATGAGCAGTTCTTC. It is translated as CASSFNLAASLSSYNEQFF.